One and the same sample provided the 18 T cell receptor beta chains below, sequenced in a study of shared clonotypes between healthy human individuals. Some clones are missing from TCRdb's copy, which holds only in-frame ones; the method was immunoSEQ multiplex PCR. This table has over 1.5 million clones, 98% appearing once. Sequenced material: naive CD4+ T cells sorted from blood. Subset in this sample: CD45RA+ positively selected. The receptors were sampled from a man aged 30-40 years in good health.

This chain joins TRBV11-2 and TRBJ1-4, with 8 bases matching TRBD1. The length of the CDR3 is 13 residues. Germline values: CDR1 SGHAT, CDR2 FQNNGV. Unmatched junction bases numbered 4, after V lost 2 bases and J lost 11 bases. CDR3 DNA sequence: TGTGCCAGCAGCTTATCGGACAGGGAGAAACTGTTTTTT. Residues: CASSLSDREKLFF.

This chain uses TRBV28 with TRBJ1-5, with D tentatively TRBD1 (6 bases). Germline loops: CDR1 MDHEN, CDR2 SYDVKM. The CDR3 sequence is 11 residues long. Trimming shortened V by 3 bases and J by 9 bases, and 6 bases separated the two germline ends. In nucleotides, the CDR3 is TGTGCCAGCAGTTTCAGGGGGCCCCAGCATTTT. Residues: CASSFRGPQHF.

The V and J genes are TRBV5-1 and TRBJ2-7; possibly TRBD1 or TRBD2 for D (5 bases each). The CDR3 extends over 13 amino acids. CDR1 and CDR2 (germline): SGHRS, YFSETQ. V lost 4 bases to trimming and J lost 7 bases, with 15 bases between them. CDR3 nucleotides: TGCGCCAGCAGCAGGTCCGGGACGTATGAGCAGTACTTC. Its protein is CASSRSGTYEQYF.

The chain carries TRBV19 and TRBJ1-2; D remains ambiguous. Trimming shortened V by 4 bases and J by 8 bases, and 20 bases separated the two germline ends. The germline CDR1 and CDR2 sequences are LNHDA and SQIVND (reference sequence). CDR3 size: 15 residues. In DNA form, the CDR3 reads TGTGCCAGTAGTAGCCATCTGGCGACGATGAGGGGCTACACCTTC. This encodes CASSSHLATMRGYTF.

The V gene is TRBV28, the J gene TRBJ1-2; TRBD1 matches 10 bases. The V segment lost 0 bases and the J segment 7 bases; nucleotides outside the gene matches: 2. The CDR3 sequence is 14 residues long. Germline V lookup: CDR1 MDHEN, CDR2 SYDVKM. CDR3 region: CASSLWGTGVGYTF. DNA of the CDR3: TGTGCCAGCAGTTTATGGGGGACAGGGGTTGGCTACACCTTC.

The chain links TRBV10-3 to TRBJ2-7; TRBD2 matches 7 bases. With 3 bases clipped from V and 2 bases from J, the junction kept 10 bases outside the gene matches. The length of the CDR3 is 16 residues. In germline, CDR1 is ENHRY, CDR2 SYGVKD. For the CDR3, the DNA is TGTGCCATCAGTGACTCAAGACTAGCCCGCGCCTACGAGCAGTACTTC. This gives the protein CAISDSRLARAYEQYF.

The V and J genes are TRBV18 and TRBJ2-5, with unresolved D. In germline, CDR1 is KGHSH, CDR2 LQKENI. V was shortened by 2 bases and J by 4 bases, with 11 bases between the two germline ends. The CDR3 is 14 residues long. CDR3 sequence reads: CASSPSPAGETQYF. In DNA, the CDR3 is TGTGCCAGCTCACCAAGCCCAGCAGGAGAGACCCAGTACTTC. Based on the CDR3 plus reference TRBV18 and TRBJ2-5, the full variable domain is NAGVMQNPRHLVRRRGQEARLRCSPMKGHSHVYWYRQLPEEGLKFMVYLQKENIIDESGMPKERFSAEFPKEGPSILRIQQVVRGDSAAYFCASSPSPAGETQYFGPGTRLLVL.

Note on this clone: The identical CDR3 is also encoded by other nucleotide sequences in the sample. This chain links TRBV6-1 with TRBJ2-3; D is ambiguous. Per germline, CDR1 MNHNS and CDR2 SASEGT. Trimming shortened V by 4 bases and J by 1 base, and 12 bases separated the two germline ends. The CDR3 sequence is 15 residues long. The CDR3 loop reads CASSALAGGTDTQYF. In DNA, the CDR3 is TGTGCCAGCAGTGCGTTAGCTGGTGGCACAGATACGCAGTATTTT.

This rearrangement joins TRBV9 to TRBJ1-1; D not resolved. Germline V gene sequence: CDR1 SGDLS, CDR2 YYNGEE. The CDR3 extends over 14 amino acids. Trimming left V 2 bases short and J 5 bases short, with 13 bases between. The CDR3 region is CASSVATAGTEAFF. The CDR3 nucleotides read TGTGCCAGCAGCGTGGCAACCGCGGGGACTGAAGCTTTCTTT.

The rearrangement joins TRBV2 to TRBJ2-2; D is ambiguous. Germline V gene data show CDR1 as SNHLY and CDR2 as FYNNEI. The CDR3 is 13 amino acids. The V end lost 4 bases, the J end lost 3 bases, and 6 bases lay between the germline ends. Written as DNA, the CDR3 is TGTGCCAGCAGTGGCGGTTACACCGGGGAGCTGTTTTTT. Its translation is CASSGGYTGELFF.

As regards this clone: The identical CDR3 is also encoded by other nucleotide sequences in the sample. The chain recombines TRBV28 with TRBJ1-5, with D possibly matching TRBD1 (5 bases). Trimming removed 3 bases at V and 5 bases at J, with 8 bases between. This CDR3 comprises 13 residues. Germline CDR1 is MDHEN and CDR2 is SYDVKM. CDR3 loop: CASSFRGDQPQHF. DNA for the CDR3: TGTGCCAGCAGTTTTAGAGGGGATCAGCCCCAGCATTTT.

This chain's CDR3 is CASRRDSYEQYF. CDR3 in DNA: TGTGCCAGCCGGAGGGACTCCTACGAGCAGTACTTC. The chain joins TRBV6-5 to TRBJ2-7; perhaps TRBD2 as D (6 bases). Germline V lookup: CDR1 MNHEY, CDR2 SVGAGI. This CDR3 contains 12 residues. V lost 8 bases, J lost 0 bases, and 8 bases lay in between.

This sequence joins TRBV10-2 and TRBJ2-5; a possible D gene is TRBD2 (6 bases). From germline, CDR1 is WSHSY and CDR2 SAAADI. This CDR3 is built from 15 residues. V was pared by 4 bases and J by 5 bases, with 17 bases between. CDR3 DNA sequence: TGCGCCAGCAGTGGTGCTAGCGATAGAGGGGAGACCCAGTACTTC. This sequence encodes CASSGASDRGETQYF.

The chain employs TRBV5-1 and TRBJ2-1; D is perhaps TRBD2 (5 bases). Germline loops: CDR1 SGHRS, CDR2 YFSETQ. V lost 4 bases, J lost 10 bases, and 18 bases lay in between. This CDR3 comprises 14 residues. CDR3 DNA sequence: TGCGCCAGCAGCACCAAACCCGGGTCGGGGGAGCAGTTCTTC. Translated, it gives CASSTKPGSGEQFF.

This chain uses TRBV7-6 with TRBJ1-4, with D perhaps matching TRBD1 (6 bases). CDR1 and CDR2 from the germline V gene are SGHVS and FNYEAQ. V lost 2 bases and J lost 6, with 16 bases in between. The CDR3 contains 16 residues. In DNA form, the CDR3 reads TGTGCCAGCAGCTTAACCCCGCGGGGGCTCGATGAAAAACTGTTTTTT. This gives the protein CASSLTPRGLDEKLFF.

The chain has TRBV2 and TRBJ2-1; 7 nucleotides match TRBD2. Germline V gene data show CDR1 as SNHLY and CDR2 as FYNNEI. J was trimmed by 4 bases and V by 7 bases; bases with no gene match: 13. The CDR3 has 16 amino acids. CDR3 residues: CASIVGRDRQYNEQFF. DNA of the CDR3: TGTGCCAGCATCGTTGGGAGGGATCGCCAATACAATGAGCAGTTCTTC.

The chain carries TRBV4-3 and TRBJ1-3; D not certain. V was clipped by 3 bases and J by 0 bases, with 21 bases between them. The V gene's germline CDR1 is LGHNA and CDR2 YSLEER. CDR3 length: 19 residues. The CDR3 coding sequence is TGCGCCAGCAGCCAGGTCCTCAGCCAAGGAAGGAGCTCTGGAAACACCATATATTTT. Translating gives CASSQVLSQGRSSGNTIYF.

This chain connects TRBV5-4 to TRBJ2-5; no clear D gene. The germline V and J ends were trimmed by 4 bases and 5 bases, with 21 bases remaining between them. Germline CDR1 SGHNT, CDR2 YYREEE (reference sequence). The CDR3 contains 16 residues. The CDR3 loop reads CASSRSSWSQLETQYF. The CDR3, as DNA: TGTGCCAGCAGCCGTTCCTCCTGGAGTCAACTGGAGACCCAGTACTTC.